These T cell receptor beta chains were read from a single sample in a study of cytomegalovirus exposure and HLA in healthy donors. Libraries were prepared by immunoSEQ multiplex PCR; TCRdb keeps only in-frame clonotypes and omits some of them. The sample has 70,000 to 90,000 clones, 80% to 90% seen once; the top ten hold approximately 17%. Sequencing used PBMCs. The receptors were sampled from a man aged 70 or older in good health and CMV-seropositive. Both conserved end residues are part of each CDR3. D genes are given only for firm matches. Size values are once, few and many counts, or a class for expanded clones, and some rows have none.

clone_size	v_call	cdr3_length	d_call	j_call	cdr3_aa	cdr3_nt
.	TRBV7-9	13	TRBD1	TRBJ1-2	CASSPGQIYGYTF	TGTGCCAGCAGCCCGGGACAGATCTATGGCTACACCTTC
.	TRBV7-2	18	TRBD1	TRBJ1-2	CASSLNLPGTGVTYGYTF	TGTGCCAGCAGCTTAAATCTTCCCGGGACAGGGGTTACCTATGGCTACACCTTC
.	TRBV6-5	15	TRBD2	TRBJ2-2	CASSPSGGVPGELFF	TGTGCCAGCAGTCCTAGCGGGGGCGTTCCCGGGGAGCTGTTTTTT
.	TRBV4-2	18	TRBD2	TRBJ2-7	CASSQEVGLAGGTYEQYF	TGTGCCAGCAGCCAAGAGGTTGGACTAGCGGGAGGCACCTACGAGCAGTACTTC
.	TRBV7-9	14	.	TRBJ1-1	CASSLQVAGTKAFF	TGTGCCAGCAGCTTGCAGGTGGCAGGGACAAAAGCTTTCTTT
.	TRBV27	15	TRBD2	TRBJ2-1	CASSPRGSGSYEQFF	TGTGCCAGCAGTCCCCGTGGTAGCGGGAGCTATGAGCAGTTCTTC
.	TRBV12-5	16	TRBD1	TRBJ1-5	CASLTRTGGVRQPQHF	TGTGCTAGTCTAACGAGGACAGGGGGAGTCAGGCAGCCCCAGCATTTT
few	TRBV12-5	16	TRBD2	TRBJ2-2	CASGWMTSGNTGELFF	TGTGCTAGTGGTTGGATGACTAGCGGGAACACCGGGGAGCTGTTTTTT
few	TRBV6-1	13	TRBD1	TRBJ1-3	CATATGSRNTIYF	TGTGCCACAGCGACAGGGAGTAGAAACACCATATATTTT
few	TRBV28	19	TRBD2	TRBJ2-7	CASSYAGTSGSSHSYEQYF	TGTGCCAGCAGTTATGCCGGGACTAGCGGGAGTTCTCACTCCTACGAGCAGTACTTC
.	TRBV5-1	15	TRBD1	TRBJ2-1	CASSGGQGGTYEQFF	TGCGCCAGCAGCGGGGGACAGGGGGGGACGTATGAGCAGTTCTTC
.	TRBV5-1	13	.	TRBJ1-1	CASSTQQNTEAFF	TGCGCCAGCAGCACCCAACAGAACACTGAAGCTTTCTTT
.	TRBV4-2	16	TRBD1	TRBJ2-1	CASSQEATGVYNEQFF	TGTGCCAGCAGCCAAGAAGCGACAGGGGTTTACAATGAGCAGTTCTTC
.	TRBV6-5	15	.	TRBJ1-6	CASSYARGSNSPLHF	TGTGCCAGCAGTTACGCCAGGGGAAGTAATTCACCCCTCCACTTT
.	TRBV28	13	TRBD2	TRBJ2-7	CASETSATYEQYF	TGTGCCAGCGAGACTAGCGCCACCTACGAGCAGTACTTC
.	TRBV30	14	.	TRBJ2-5	CAWSVGGQRETQYF	TGTGCCTGGAGTGTAGGGGGTCAGAGGGAGACCCAGTACTTC
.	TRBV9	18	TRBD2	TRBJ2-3	CASSVDGLAGTYTDTQYF	TGTGCCAGCAGCGTAGATGGTCTAGCGGGGACCTACACAGATACGCAGTATTTT
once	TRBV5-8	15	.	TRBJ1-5	CASSSRLEGNQPQHF	TGTGCCAGCAGCTCCCGGCTGGAGGGCAATCAGCCCCAGCATTTT
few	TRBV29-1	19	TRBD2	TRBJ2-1	CSARRGGDRLAGAYNEQFF	TGCAGCGCGAGACGAGGAGGTGACCGACTAGCGGGAGCCTACAATGAGCAGTTCTTC
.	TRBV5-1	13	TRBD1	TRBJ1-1	CASRRDYRGEAFF	TGCGCCAGCAGGCGCGATTACAGGGGTGAAGCTTTCTTT
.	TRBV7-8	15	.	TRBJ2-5	CASSLAKQGMETQYF	TGTGCCAGCAGCTTAGCAAAACAGGGAATGGAGACCCAGTACTTC
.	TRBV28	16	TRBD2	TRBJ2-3	CASSSPGSGRPNTQYF	TGTGCCAGCAGTTCCCCGGGTAGCGGGAGACCAAATACGCAGTATTTT
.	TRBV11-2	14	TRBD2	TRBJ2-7	CASSLGEGPYEQYF	TGTGCCAGCAGCTTGGGGGAGGGACCCTACGAGCAGTACTTC
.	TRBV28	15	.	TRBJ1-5	CASSPPTASSGAQHF	TGTGCCAGCAGTCCCCCGACAGCCTCCTCGGGAGCCCAGCATTTT
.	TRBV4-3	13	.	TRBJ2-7	CASSPDVQYEQYF	TGCGCCAGCAGCCCAGACGTCCAGTACGAGCAGTACTTC
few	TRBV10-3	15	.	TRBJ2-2	CAIATRSISTGELFF	TGTGCCATCGCCACAAGATCGATAAGCACCGGGGAGCTGTTTTTT
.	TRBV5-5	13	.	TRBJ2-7	CASSLAHIYEQYF	TGTGCCAGCAGCTTGGCCCACATCTACGAGCAGTACTTC
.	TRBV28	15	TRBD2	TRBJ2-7	CASSLLAGASYEQYF	TGTGCCAGCAGTTTACTAGCGGGAGCGTCCTACGAGCAGTACTTC
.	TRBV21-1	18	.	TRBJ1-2	CASSTRTGFDSTNYGYTF	TGTGCCAGCAGCACCCGGACAGGGTTCGATTCAACGAACTATGGCTACACCTTC
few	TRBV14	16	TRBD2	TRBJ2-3	CASSIGLAEGTDTQYF	TGTGCCAGCAGCATAGGACTAGCAGAAGGCACAGATACGCAGTATTTT
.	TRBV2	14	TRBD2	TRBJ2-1	CASSARDYNNEQFF	TGTGCCAGCAGTGCCCGGGACTATAACAATGAGCAGTTCTTC
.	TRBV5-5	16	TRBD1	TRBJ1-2	CASSYGQGRFTYGYTF	TGTGCCAGCAGCTACGGACAGGGGAGGTTTACCTATGGCTACACCTTC